Below, one TCR beta chain is given with its context. No antigen is known for it. Germline V lookup: CDR1 ENHRY, CDR2 SYGVKD. Trimming took off 6 bases at V and 4 bases at J, with 10 bases between the two ends. There are 13 residues in the CDR3. The record originates from a study of T cell clonotyping in hematopoietic cell transplantation. Overall study results and limits: Broader posttransplant TCR repertoire diversity was predicted by graft donor and pretransplant recipient Inverse Simpson Index values.

The data were produced by immunoSEQ multiplex PCR, yet TCRdb's version contains in-frame clones alone and is incomplete. The repertoire consists of about 4,600 clones, with around 79% occurring once and the leading ten covering 27%. The rearrangement joins TRBV10-3 to TRBJ1-5; weak D call: TRBD1 (5 bases). The sequence came from a female patient aged 50-59 years who had an allogeneic stem cell transplant from an unrelated donor, so the T cells may come from the graft donor. Some clones in this sample may be carry-over from other donors' samples. This material consisted of peripheral blood mononuclear cells, taken 100 days after allogeneic stem cell transplant. In nucleotides, the CDR3 is TGTGCCATCAGCGGGGACCCGAATCAGCCCCAGCATTTT. Protein: CAISGDPNQPQHF.